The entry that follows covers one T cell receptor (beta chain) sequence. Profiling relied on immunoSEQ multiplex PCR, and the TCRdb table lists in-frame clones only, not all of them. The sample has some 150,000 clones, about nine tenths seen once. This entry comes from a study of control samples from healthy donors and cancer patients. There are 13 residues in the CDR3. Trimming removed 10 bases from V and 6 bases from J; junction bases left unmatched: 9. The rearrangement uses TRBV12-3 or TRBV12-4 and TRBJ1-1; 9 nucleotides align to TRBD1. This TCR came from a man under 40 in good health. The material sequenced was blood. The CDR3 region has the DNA TGTGCCACCTTAACAGGGGGCGGATCTGAAGCTTTCTTT. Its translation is CATLTGGGSEAFF.